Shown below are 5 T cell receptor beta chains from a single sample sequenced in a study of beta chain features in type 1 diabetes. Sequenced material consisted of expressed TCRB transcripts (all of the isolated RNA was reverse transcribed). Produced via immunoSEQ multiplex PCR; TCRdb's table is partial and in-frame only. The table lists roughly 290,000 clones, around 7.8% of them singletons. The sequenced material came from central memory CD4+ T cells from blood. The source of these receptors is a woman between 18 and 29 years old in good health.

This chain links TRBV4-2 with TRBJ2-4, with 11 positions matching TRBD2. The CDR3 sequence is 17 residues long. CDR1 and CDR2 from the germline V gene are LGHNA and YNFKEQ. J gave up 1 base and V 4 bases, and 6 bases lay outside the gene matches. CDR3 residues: CASSRLTSGGAKNIQYF. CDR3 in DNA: TGTGCCAGCAGCCGACTTACTAGCGGGGGTGCCAAAAACATTCAGTACTTC.

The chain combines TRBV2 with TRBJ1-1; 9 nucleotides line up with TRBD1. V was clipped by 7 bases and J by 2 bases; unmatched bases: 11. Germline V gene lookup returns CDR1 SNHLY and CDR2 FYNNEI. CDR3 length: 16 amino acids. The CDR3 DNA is TGTGCCAGCATCCCGGGACAGGGCTTGAGTAACACTGAAGCTTTCTTT. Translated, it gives CASIPGQGLSNTEAFF.

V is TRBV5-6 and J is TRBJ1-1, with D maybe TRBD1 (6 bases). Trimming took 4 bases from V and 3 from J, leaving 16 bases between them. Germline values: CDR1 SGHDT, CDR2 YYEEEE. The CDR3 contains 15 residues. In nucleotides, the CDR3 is TGTGCCAGCAGCCCCGACCCGGACAGACACACTGAAGCTTTCTTT. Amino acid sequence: CASSPDPDRHTEAFF.

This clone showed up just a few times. CDR3 sequence: CASNLGILNYGYTF. As DNA, the CDR3 is TGTGCCAGCAATTTGGGCATCCTAAACTATGGCTACACCTTC. V is TRBV6-6 and J is TRBJ1-2, with D uncertain. The V gene's germline CDR1 is MNHNY and CDR2 SVGAGI (reference sequence). Trimming removed 7 bases at V and 2 bases at J, with 14 bases between. The CDR3 contains 14 residues.

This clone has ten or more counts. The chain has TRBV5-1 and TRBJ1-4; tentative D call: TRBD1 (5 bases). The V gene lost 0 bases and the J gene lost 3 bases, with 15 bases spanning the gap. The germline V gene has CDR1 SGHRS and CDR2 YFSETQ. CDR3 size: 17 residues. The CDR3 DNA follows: TGCGCCAGCAGCTTGGGTCAGGGATCTCGAGCTAATGAAAAACTGTTTTTT. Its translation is CASSLGQGSRANEKLFF.